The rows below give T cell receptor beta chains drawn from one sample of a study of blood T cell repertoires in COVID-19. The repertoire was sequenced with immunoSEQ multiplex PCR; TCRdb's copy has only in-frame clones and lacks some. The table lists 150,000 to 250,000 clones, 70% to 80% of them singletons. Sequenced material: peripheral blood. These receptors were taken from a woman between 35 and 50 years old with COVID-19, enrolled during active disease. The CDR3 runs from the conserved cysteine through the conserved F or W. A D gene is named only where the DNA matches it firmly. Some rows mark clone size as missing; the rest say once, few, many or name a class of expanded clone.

cdr3_aa: CASNPMTGTGSPLHF; cdr3_nt: TGTGCCAGTAACCCAATGACAGGCACAGGATCACCCCTCCACTTT; j_call: TRBJ1-6; d_call: .; v_call: TRBV25-1; clone_size: few
cdr3_aa: CASSERGTGDGIEAFF; cdr3_nt: TGTGCCAGCAGTGAACGTGGGACAGGGGATGGGATTGAAGCTTTCTTT; j_call: TRBJ1-1; d_call: TRBD1; v_call: TRBV2; clone_size: .
cdr3_aa: CASSLGAGFVEKLFF; cdr3_nt: TGCGCCAGCAGCTTGGGAGCGGGGTTTGTTGAAAAACTGTTTTTT; j_call: TRBJ1-4; d_call: .; v_call: TRBV5-1; clone_size: .
cdr3_aa: CASSEARRYGYTF; cdr3_nt: TGTGCCAGCAGTGAAGCGCGCCGCTATGGCTACACCTTC; j_call: TRBJ1-2; d_call: .; v_call: TRBV2; clone_size: .
cdr3_aa: CASSGNPGNTEAFF; cdr3_nt: TGTGCCAGCAGTGGAAACCCGGGGAACACTGAAGCTTTCTTT; j_call: TRBJ1-1; d_call: .; v_call: TRBV6-4; clone_size: .
cdr3_aa: CASSARDFTDTQYF; cdr3_nt: TGTGCCAGCAGTGCTCGGGACTTCACAGATACGCAGTATTTT; j_call: TRBJ2-3; d_call: .; v_call: TRBV28; clone_size: .
cdr3_aa: CSASTSYNSPLHF; cdr3_nt: TGCAGTGCTAGTACATCCTATAATTCACCCCTCCACTTT; j_call: TRBJ1-6; d_call: .; v_call: TRBV20-1; clone_size: .
cdr3_aa: CASSSTGIGEQYF; cdr3_nt: TGTGCCAGCAGTTCGACAGGGATAGGCGAGCAGTACTTC; j_call: TRBJ2-7; d_call: TRBD1; v_call: TRBV12-3/TRBV12-4; clone_size: .
cdr3_aa: CASTSVETQYF; cdr3_nt: TGTGCCAGCACCTCTGTGGAGACCCAGTACTTC; j_call: TRBJ2-5; d_call: .; v_call: TRBV7-9; clone_size: .
cdr3_aa: CASSSQQGFFTEAFF; cdr3_nt: TGTGCCAGTAGTTCCCAACAGGGCTTTTTTACTGAAGCTTTCTTT; j_call: TRBJ1-1; d_call: .; v_call: TRBV19; clone_size: .
cdr3_aa: CASSYDSTYEQYF; cdr3_nt: TGCGCCAGCAGCTACGACTCAACCTACGAGCAGTACTTC; j_call: TRBJ2-7; d_call: .; v_call: TRBV5-1; clone_size: .
cdr3_aa: CAISRGGFDTEAFF; cdr3_nt: TGTGCCATCAGTCGGGGGGGCTTTGACACTGAAGCTTTCTTT; j_call: TRBJ1-1; d_call: .; v_call: TRBV10-3; clone_size: .
cdr3_aa: CASSLERGPQPQHF; cdr3_nt: TGTGCCAGCAGCTTGGAGAGGGGGCCCCAGCCCCAGCATTTT; j_call: TRBJ1-5; d_call: TRBD1; v_call: TRBV5-8; clone_size: .
cdr3_aa: CASSLSTPQHKQFF; cdr3_nt: TGTGCCAGCAGCTTATCGACACCCCAACACAAGCAGTTCTTC; j_call: TRBJ2-1; d_call: .; v_call: TRBV7-3; clone_size: once
cdr3_aa: CASSATRRVYGYTF; cdr3_nt: TGTGCCAGCAGCGCTACCCGACGGGTCTATGGCTACACCTTC; j_call: TRBJ1-2; d_call: .; v_call: TRBV7-8; clone_size: .
cdr3_aa: CASGNRLGDTQYF; cdr3_nt: TGTGCCAGCGGAAACCGACTAGGGGATACGCAGTATTTT; j_call: TRBJ2-3; d_call: .; v_call: TRBV28; clone_size: .
cdr3_aa: CASTGGSGGYNEQFF; cdr3_nt: TGCGCCAGCACCGGGGGGAGCGGGGGCTACAATGAGCAGTTCTTC; j_call: TRBJ2-1; d_call: TRBD2; v_call: TRBV5-1; clone_size: .
cdr3_aa: CASRPTGTNPTRLQFF; cdr3_nt: TGTGCCAGCAGGCCCACGGGGACTAATCCCACAAGATTACAGTTCTTC; j_call: TRBJ2-1; d_call: TRBD2; v_call: TRBV7-2; clone_size: .
cdr3_aa: CSATDGRTIRGEQYF; cdr3_nt: TGCAGTGCTACTGACGGGAGGACCATCCGGGGGGAGCAGTACTTC; j_call: TRBJ2-7; d_call: TRBD2; v_call: TRBV20-1; clone_size: .
cdr3_aa: CASSEGAGGETQYF; cdr3_nt: TGTGCCAGCAGTGAAGGTGCCGGGGGGGAGACCCAGTACTTC; j_call: TRBJ2-5; d_call: TRBD2; v_call: TRBV2; clone_size: .
cdr3_aa: CASSASSETQYF; cdr3_nt: TGTGCCAGCAGTGCCTCTTCAGAGACCCAGTACTTC; j_call: TRBJ2-5; d_call: .; v_call: TRBV2; clone_size: .
cdr3_aa: CASSQDRGYGYTF; cdr3_nt: TGTGCCAGCAGTCAGGACAGGGGTTATGGCTACACCTTC; j_call: TRBJ1-2; d_call: TRBD1; v_call: TRBV5-8; clone_size: few
cdr3_aa: CASGTGAGNTIYF; cdr3_nt: TGTGCCAGCGGGACAGGGGCTGGAAACACCATATATTTT; j_call: TRBJ1-3; d_call: TRBD1; v_call: TRBV7-2; clone_size: .
cdr3_aa: CASSLRAGNTIYF; cdr3_nt: TGTGCCAGCAGCTTGAGGGCTGGAAACACCATATATTTT; j_call: TRBJ1-3; d_call: .; v_call: TRBV11-1; clone_size: .
cdr3_aa: CASSYVRGVSYEQYF; cdr3_nt: TGTGCCAGCAGTTACGTCAGGGGAGTCTCCTACGAGCAGTACTTC; j_call: TRBJ2-7; d_call: .; v_call: TRBV6-5; clone_size: .
cdr3_aa: CASSSTAFLRAEEDTQYF; cdr3_nt: TGTGCCAGCAGTAGCACTGCATTTTTGAGGGCAGAAGAAGATACGCAGTATTTT; j_call: TRBJ2-3; d_call: .; v_call: TRBV28; clone_size: .
cdr3_aa: CASSLAGQGAGYTF; cdr3_nt: TGTGCCAGCAGCTTGGCGGGACAGGGGGCTGGCTACACCTTC; j_call: TRBJ1-2; d_call: TRBD1; v_call: TRBV7-2; clone_size: .
cdr3_aa: CASSVGSRETQYF; cdr3_nt: TGTGCCAGCAGCGTAGGTTCCCGAGAGACCCAGTACTTC; j_call: TRBJ2-5; d_call: .; v_call: TRBV9; clone_size: .
cdr3_aa: CASSVGGQANTEAFF; cdr3_nt: TGTGCCAGCAGCGTAGGCGGGCAGGCCAACACTGAAGCTTTCTTT; j_call: TRBJ1-1; d_call: .; v_call: TRBV9; clone_size: .
cdr3_aa: CASSPPRTKETQYF; cdr3_nt: TGTGCCAGCAGTCCCCCCAGGACAAAAGAGACCCAGTACTTC; j_call: TRBJ2-5; d_call: .; v_call: TRBV7-9; clone_size: .
cdr3_aa: CASSSLAPGNEQFF; cdr3_nt: TGTGCCAGCAGTTCACTCGCCCCCGGGAATGAGCAGTTCTTC; j_call: TRBJ2-1; d_call: .; v_call: TRBV6-5; clone_size: .
cdr3_aa: CASSLDRVVLVTEAFF; cdr3_nt: TGTGCCAGCAGCTTAGACAGGGTCGTTTTGGTCACTGAAGCTTTCTTT; j_call: TRBJ1-1; d_call: .; v_call: TRBV7-9; clone_size: .
cdr3_aa: CASSLRAGRNTEAFF; cdr3_nt: TGTGCCAGCAGCTTAAGAGCAGGCCGGAACACTGAAGCTTTCTTT; j_call: TRBJ1-1; d_call: .; v_call: TRBV7-9; clone_size: .
cdr3_aa: CASSYSPGTDTQYF; cdr3_nt: TGTGCCAGCAGTTACTCGCCGGGAACAGATACGCAGTATTTT; j_call: TRBJ2-3; d_call: .; v_call: TRBV6-2/TRBV6-3; clone_size: .
cdr3_aa: CASSSDRGITEAFF; cdr3_nt: TGTGCCAGCAGTTCGGACAGGGGAATCACTGAAGCTTTCTTT; j_call: TRBJ1-1; d_call: TRBD1; v_call: TRBV6-5; clone_size: .
cdr3_aa: CASSYPLAGAPGEQFF; cdr3_nt: TGTGCCAGCAGTTACCCGCTAGCGGGGGCCCCGGGTGAGCAGTTCTTC; j_call: TRBJ2-1; d_call: TRBD2; v_call: TRBV6-2/TRBV6-3; clone_size: once
cdr3_aa: CASSLGGGLYNEQFF; cdr3_nt: TGTGCCAGCAGCTTGGGCGGGGGACTCTACAATGAGCAGTTCTTC; j_call: TRBJ2-1; d_call: TRBD2; v_call: TRBV7-8; clone_size: .
cdr3_aa: CSAVENNEQFF; cdr3_nt: TGCAGCGCCGTGGAGAACAATGAGCAGTTCTTC; j_call: TRBJ2-1; d_call: .; v_call: TRBV29-1; clone_size: .
cdr3_aa: CSASPGTNEKLFF; cdr3_nt: TGCAGCGCCTCGCCGGGAACTAATGAAAAACTGTTTTTT; j_call: TRBJ1-4; d_call: .; v_call: TRBV29-1; clone_size: .
cdr3_aa: CASNSGGQPQHF; cdr3_nt: TGTGCCAGCAATTCCGGGGGTCAGCCCCAGCATTTT; j_call: TRBJ1-5; d_call: .; v_call: TRBV5-6; clone_size: .
cdr3_aa: CASSSRGGADEKLFF; cdr3_nt: TGTGCCAGCAGCTCCCGGGGGGGGGCCGATGAAAAACTGTTTTTT; j_call: TRBJ1-4; d_call: .; v_call: TRBV5-4; clone_size: .
cdr3_aa: CASTGGRSYGYTF; cdr3_nt: TGTGCCAGTACCGGGGGGCGAAGCTATGGCTACACCTTC; j_call: TRBJ1-2; d_call: .; v_call: TRBV19; clone_size: .
cdr3_aa: CASTLTGTGGTDTQYF; cdr3_nt: TGTGCCAGCACCCTTACCGGGACAGGGGGCACAGATACGCAGTATTTT; j_call: TRBJ2-3; d_call: TRBD1; v_call: TRBV7-2; clone_size: .
cdr3_aa: CASKPPGQGAGEQYF; cdr3_nt: TGTGCCAGCAAACCACCGGGACAGGGGGCTGGAGAGCAGTACTTC; j_call: TRBJ2-7; d_call: TRBD1; v_call: TRBV6-5; clone_size: .
cdr3_aa: CSARDIDTQYF; cdr3_nt: TGCAGTGCTAGAGATATAGATACGCAGTATTTT; j_call: TRBJ2-3; d_call: .; v_call: TRBV20-1; clone_size: .
cdr3_aa: CAIRGTGTGKLYEQYF; cdr3_nt: TGTGCCATCAGAGGGACCGGGACAGGGAAACTCTACGAGCAGTACTTC; j_call: TRBJ2-7; d_call: TRBD1; v_call: TRBV10-3; clone_size: .
cdr3_aa: CASSLDSGNDQPQHF; cdr3_nt: TGTGCCAGCAGCTTAGATTCAGGGAACGATCAGCCCCAGCATTTT; j_call: TRBJ1-5; d_call: .; v_call: TRBV7-2; clone_size: .
cdr3_aa: CASSFQGTVYGYTF; cdr3_nt: TGTGCCAGCAGCTTTCAGGGTACCGTCTATGGCTACACCTTC; j_call: TRBJ1-2; d_call: .; v_call: TRBV7-2; clone_size: once
cdr3_aa: CASSLIEFSNYGYTF; cdr3_nt: TGTGCCAGCAGCTTAATCGAGTTTTCTAACTATGGCTACACCTTC; j_call: TRBJ1-2; d_call: .; v_call: TRBV5-5; clone_size: many
cdr3_aa: CSASTSRDVQGTDTQYF; cdr3_nt: TGCAGTGCTAGTACATCCCGGGACGTTCAGGGGACAGATACGCAGTATTTT; j_call: TRBJ2-3; d_call: .; v_call: TRBV20-1; clone_size: .
cdr3_aa: CASSVGARGGSDTQYF; cdr3_nt: TGTGCCAGCAGCGTAGGTGCCCGGGGGGGCTCAGATACGCAGTATTTT; j_call: TRBJ2-3; d_call: TRBD2; v_call: TRBV9; clone_size: once
cdr3_aa: CASSLELAANTGELFF; cdr3_nt: TGCGCCAGCAGCTTGGAACTAGCCGCAAACACCGGGGAGCTGTTTTTT; j_call: TRBJ2-2; d_call: .; v_call: TRBV5-1; clone_size: medium-sized
cdr3_aa: CASINSGANVLTF; cdr3_nt: TGTGCCAGTATCAACTCTGGGGCCAACGTCCTGACTTTC; j_call: TRBJ2-6; d_call: .; v_call: TRBV19; clone_size: .